The rows below give T cell receptor beta chains drawn from one sample of a study of blood T cell repertoires in COVID-19. TCRdb keeps only in-frame clones here, not all; method: immunoSEQ multiplex PCR. The profile shows roughly 68,000 clones, around nine tenths of them singletons. Sequencing was carried out using peripheral blood. The receptors derive from a man aged 40-49 years with COVID-19, enrolled during active disease. Each CDR3 is given without its conserved first and last residue. Fields, in order: V gene, D gene, CDR3 length, CDR3 protein. The D gene is left open where the match is weak.

TRBV5-1 - 13 ASSIQGGFGDTQY
TRBV7-2 - 15 ASSSRRVDRENTEAF
TRBV5-4 - 11 ASSLQGNEKLF
TRBV5-1 - 12 ASTRDTQGGEQY
TRBV6-5 - 10 ASTDENTEAF
TRBV7-8 TRBD2 13 ASSLLLAGLDEQF
TRBV5-5 - 12 ASTVGGLAYGYT
TRBV6-5 TRBD2 13 ASSLSRTSLRTQY
TRBV18 TRBD1 17 ASSPTDTPQDRVNSPLH
TRBV6-1 TRBD2 15 ASSEGVAGETSYEQY
TRBV27 - 12 ASSLTGRNSPLH
TRBV6-2/TRBV6-3 TRBD2 14 ASSYGGGGSLHEQY
TRBV6-5 - 10 AHRLSDSPLH
TRBV3-1/TRBV3-2 TRBD2 14 ASSLGLAGYQETQY
TRBV6-5 TRBD2 13 ASSLRTSGIGELF
TRBV6-1 - 13 ASSEGAGSYEKLF
TRBV30 - 9 AWDGNNEQF
TRBV20-1 - 9 RGDSYNEQF
TRBV27 - 16 ASSPLLRGNLESQPQH
TRBV18 TRBD1 13 ASSPSRTGLNEQF
TRBV20-1 TRBD2 14 SASESSGGRADTQY